This TCR beta chain was sequenced for a study of T cell responses to AZD1222 COVID-19 vaccine. General observations from the study: Dominant at 160-218 and 743-854, vaccine-associated CD4 TCRs also spanned spike. Breadth and depth of Spike-specific TCRs rose after two AZD1222 doses. Samples come after the peak T cell response, not at day 14.

Remarks on this clone: What it binds is not known.

Data came from immunoSEQ multiplex PCR; TCRdb stores just in-frame clones and leaves some out. This table holds roughly 140,000 clones, about 85% found once. The V gene end was trimmed by 1 base and the J gene end by 4 bases; junction bases not matched to a gene: 9. The length of the CDR3 is 16 residues. CDR1 and CDR2 from the germline V gene are LGHNA and YNFKEQ. The chain employs TRBV4-2 and TRBJ2-7, with 8 bases fitting TRBD2. The starting material was peripheral blood, obtained after recovery from COVID-19. The source of this sequence is an adult who had recovered from COVID-19. DNA for the CDR3: TGTGCCAGCAGCCAAGGCGGGGTGGCGGGAGGTTACGAGCAGTACTTC. Translating gives CASSQGGVAGGYEQYF.